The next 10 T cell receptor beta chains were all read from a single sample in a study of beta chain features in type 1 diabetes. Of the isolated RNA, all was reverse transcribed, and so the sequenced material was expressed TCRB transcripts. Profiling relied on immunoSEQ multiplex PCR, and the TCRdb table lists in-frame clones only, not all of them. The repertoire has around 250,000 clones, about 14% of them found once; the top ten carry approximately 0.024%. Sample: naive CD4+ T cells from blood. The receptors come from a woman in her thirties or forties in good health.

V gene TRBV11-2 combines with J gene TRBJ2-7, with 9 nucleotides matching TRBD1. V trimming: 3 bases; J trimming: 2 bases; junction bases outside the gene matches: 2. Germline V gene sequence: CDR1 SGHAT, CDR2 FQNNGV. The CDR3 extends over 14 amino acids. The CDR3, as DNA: TGTGCCAGCAGCTTGGACAGGGGCACCTACGAGCAGTACTTC. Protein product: CASSLDRGTYEQYF.

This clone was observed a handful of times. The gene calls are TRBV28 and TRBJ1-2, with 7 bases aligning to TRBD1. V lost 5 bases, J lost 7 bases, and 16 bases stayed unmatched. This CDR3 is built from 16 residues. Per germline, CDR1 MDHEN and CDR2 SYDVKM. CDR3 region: CASSQGGAGRGFGYTF. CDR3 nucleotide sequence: TGTGCCAGCAGTCAGGGAGGCGCGGGCAGGGGGTTTGGCTACACCTTC.

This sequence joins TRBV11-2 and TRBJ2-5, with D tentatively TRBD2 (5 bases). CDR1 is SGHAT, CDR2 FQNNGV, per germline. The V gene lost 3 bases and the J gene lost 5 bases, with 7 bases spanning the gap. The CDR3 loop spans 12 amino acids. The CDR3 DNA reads TGTGCCAGCAGCTTTGCGGGCGAGACCCAGTACTTC. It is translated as CASSFAGETQYF.

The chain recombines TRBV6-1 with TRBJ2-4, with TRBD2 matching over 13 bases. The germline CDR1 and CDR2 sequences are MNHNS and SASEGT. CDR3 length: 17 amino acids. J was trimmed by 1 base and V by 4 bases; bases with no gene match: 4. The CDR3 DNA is TGTGCCAGCAGTGGACTAGCGGGGGGTCAGGCCAAAAACATTCAGTACTTC. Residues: CASSGLAGGQAKNIQYF.

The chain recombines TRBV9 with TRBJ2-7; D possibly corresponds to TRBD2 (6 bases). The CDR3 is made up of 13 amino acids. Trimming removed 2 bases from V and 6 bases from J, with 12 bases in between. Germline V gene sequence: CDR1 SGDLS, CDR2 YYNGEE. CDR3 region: CASSVSTGGEQYF. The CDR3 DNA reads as TGTGCCAGCAGCGTCTCCACCGGGGGCGAGCAGTACTTC.

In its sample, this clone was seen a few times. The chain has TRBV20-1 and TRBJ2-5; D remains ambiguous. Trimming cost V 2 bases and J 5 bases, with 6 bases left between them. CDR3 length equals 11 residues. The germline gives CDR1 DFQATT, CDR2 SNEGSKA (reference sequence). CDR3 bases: TGCAGTGCTAGATCGCGGGAGACCCAGTACTTC. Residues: CSARSRETQYF.

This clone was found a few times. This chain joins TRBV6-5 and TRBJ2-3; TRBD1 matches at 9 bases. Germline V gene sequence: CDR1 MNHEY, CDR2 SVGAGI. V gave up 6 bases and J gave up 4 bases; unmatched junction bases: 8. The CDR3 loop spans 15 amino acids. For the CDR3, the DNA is TGTGCCAGCAGCAGACGGGACAGGGTTGCAGATACGCAGTATTTT. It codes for CASSRRDRVADTQYF.

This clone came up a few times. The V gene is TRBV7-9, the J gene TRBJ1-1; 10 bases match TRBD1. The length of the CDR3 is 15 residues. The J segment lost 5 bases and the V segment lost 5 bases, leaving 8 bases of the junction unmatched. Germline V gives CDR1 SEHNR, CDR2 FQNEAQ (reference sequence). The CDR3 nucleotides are TGTGCCAGCAGCCCCGACAGGGGGCGTATAACTGAAGCTTTCTTT. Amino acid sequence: CASSPDRGRITEAFF.

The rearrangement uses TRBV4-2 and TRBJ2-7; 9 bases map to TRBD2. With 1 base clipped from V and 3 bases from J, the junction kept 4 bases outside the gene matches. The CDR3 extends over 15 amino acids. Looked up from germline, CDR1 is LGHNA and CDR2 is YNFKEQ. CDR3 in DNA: TGTGCCAGCAGCCAAGGGACTAGCGCTCTCTACGAGCAGTACTTC. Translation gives CASSQGTSALYEQYF.

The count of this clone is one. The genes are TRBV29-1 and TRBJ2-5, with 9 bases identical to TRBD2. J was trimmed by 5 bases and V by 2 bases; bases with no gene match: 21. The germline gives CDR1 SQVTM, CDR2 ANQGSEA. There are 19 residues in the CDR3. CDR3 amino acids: CSVELTSSPWRGGRETQYF. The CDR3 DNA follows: TGCAGCGTTGAACTTACTTCATCGCCCTGGCGGGGGGGGAGGGAGACCCAGTACTTC.